This T cell receptor beta chain was recorded in a study of blood T cells in healthy people across ages. The total RNA that was extracted per sample amounted to at least 5 micrograms. Together with a sample-barcoded 5' primer, a J-beta primer mix was included in a second PCR lasting roughly 6 to 12 cycles. TCRdb analysed the 5' RACE reads with MiXCR anew, one entry per CDR3 protein. The data hold roughly 680,000 distinct CDR3 sequences, with 21% observed a single time. Per germline, CDR1 LNHDA and CDR2 SQIVND (reference sequence). The V segment lost 10 bases and the J segment 4 bases; nucleotides outside the gene matches: 7. There are 14 residues in the CDR3.

Sequencing was carried out using blood. This clonotype originated in a man aged 65 to 79 in good health. The chain joins TRBV19 to TRBJ2-6; the match to TRBD1 covers 7 bases. CDR3 protein: CATKTGIGANVLTF. CDR3 nucleotides: TGTGCCACAAAGACAGGGATAGGGGCCAACGTCCTGACTTTC.